These T cell receptor beta chains were read from a single sample in a study of blood T cell repertoires in COVID-19. TCRdb's table, derived via immunoSEQ multiplex PCR, lists solely in-frame clones and lacks some. The sample shows 200,000 to 250,000 clones, roughly 90% of them seen only once. Sequencing input: PBMCs or T cells enriched from blood (not recorded which). These receptors originate from a man between 18 and 35 years old with acute COVID-19. The CDR3 runs from the conserved cysteine through the conserved F or W. D genes are given only for firm matches. Clone sizes are given selectively: once, few, many, or a class where the clone is expanded.

cdr3_nt	cdr3_aa	clone_size	v_call	j_call	d_call
TGCGCCAGCAGCTTGGCCGGGCAGGGCCAGCCCCAGCATTTT	CASSLAGQGQPQHF	-	TRBV5-1	TRBJ1-5	-
TGTGCCAGCAGCACGGGGGTTAATCAGCCCCAGCATTTT	CASSTGVNQPQHF	-	TRBV28	TRBJ1-5	-
TGCGCCAGCAGCTTGCCGGTCGGGGGCTCCTACGAGCAGTACTTC	CASSLPVGGSYEQYF	-	TRBV5-1	TRBJ2-7	-
TGTGCCAGCAGAGGGGAAGGGGGCGCTGACTATGGCTACACCTTC	CASRGEGGADYGYTF	-	TRBV6-5	TRBJ1-2	TRBD1
TGTGCCAGCAGTGAAGAGAGGGGGTTGATGCGCTACACCTTC	CASSEERGLMRYTF	-	TRBV6-1	TRBJ1-2	-
TGTGCCAGCAGCTTGGAAGAGGTCAGGGCCCAGGGGCCCATCACGAACGAGCAGTACTTC	CASSLEEVRAQGPITNEQYF	-	TRBV5-5	TRBJ2-7	-
TGTGCCAGCAGTTCTATTTCGCGGGTGAACACCGGGGAGCTGTTTTTT	CASSSISRVNTGELFF	-	TRBV28	TRBJ2-2	-
TGTGCCAGCAGCTCCTTGGACAGAAGCACAGATACGCAGTATTTT	CASSSLDRSTDTQYF	once	TRBV11-3	TRBJ2-3	-
TGCAGCGTGAGAACTTTCGAGAACACTGAAGCTTTCTTT	CSVRTFENTEAFF	-	TRBV29-1	TRBJ1-1	-
TGCGCCAGCAGTCGTACTAGCGGGAGGTTGGAGACCCAGTACTTC	CASSRTSGRLETQYF	once	TRBV5-1	TRBJ2-5	TRBD2
TGCGCCAGCAAATCCGACAGTATGGGCAATCAGCCCCAGCATTTT	CASKSDSMGNQPQHF	-	TRBV5-1	TRBJ1-5	-
TGTGCCAGCAGTTACCCGGGACAGGGAAACACCATATATTTT	CASSYPGQGNTIYF	-	TRBV6-5	TRBJ1-3	TRBD1
TGTGCCAGCAGCTCGAGTCAGGGCAGGGTAGATCAGCCCCAGCATTTT	CASSSSQGRVDQPQHF	-	TRBV7-9	TRBJ1-5	-
TGTGCCAGCAGTTTACTCGGGCGGGATCAGCCCCAGCATTTT	CASSLLGRDQPQHF	-	TRBV28	TRBJ1-5	-
TGTGCCAGCAGCAAGCTTGGGGTTTATTGGGGGGTCGCAACTAATGAAAAACTGTTTTTT	CASSKLGVYWGVATNEKLFF	-	TRBV21-1	TRBJ1-4	-
TGCGCCAGCAGCTTGGGGCAGGTTTCGGCTGAAGCTTTCTTT	CASSLGQVSAEAFF	-	TRBV5-1	TRBJ1-1	-
TGCGCCAGCAGCCAAGATCAGGGGAGCCAAGAGACCCAGTACTTC	CASSQDQGSQETQYF	many	TRBV4-1	TRBJ2-5	-
TGTGCCAGCGACGGGGTAAGGACCTACGAGCAGTACTTC	CASDGVRTYEQYF	-	TRBV2	TRBJ2-7	-
TGTGCCAGCAGTCAATATGGGACAGGGAGCACAGATACGCAGTATTTT	CASSQYGTGSTDTQYF	-	TRBV7-2	TRBJ2-3	TRBD1
TGTGCCAGCACCACCCTAGCGGGCGCCTACAATGAGCAGTTCTTC	CASTTLAGAYNEQFF	-	TRBV11-2	TRBJ2-1	TRBD2
TGTGCCAGCACCGCGACACTCAACGAGCAGTACTTC	CASTATLNEQYF	-	TRBV7-9	TRBJ2-7	-
TGCGCCAGCAGCCCCTTGTTCGCACTGAACTATGGCTACACCTTC	CASSPLFALNYGYTF	-	TRBV4-1	TRBJ1-2	-
TGCGCCAGCAGCCCTTCTAGCGGATCTTCCTACGAGCAGTACTTC	CASSPSSGSSYEQYF	-	TRBV4-1	TRBJ2-7	TRBD2
TGTGCCAGCACCAGACCGGGAGGCACTAATGAAAAACTGTTTTTT	CASTRPGGTNEKLFF	-	TRBV7-8	TRBJ1-4	-
TGTGCCAGCTCGACAGGGGGTTTGTACGAGCAGTACTTC	CASSTGGLYEQYF	-	TRBV28	TRBJ2-7	TRBD1
TGTGCCAGCAGTACACTACGAGACGAGCAGTACTTC	CASSTLRDEQYF	-	TRBV6-5	TRBJ2-7	-
TGTGCCAGCAGCGGCGTTACTGGAGACAGGAACACCGGGGAGCTGTTTTTT	CASSGVTGDRNTGELFF	-	TRBV11-3	TRBJ2-2	-
TGTGCCAGCTCACCCCCTGGGGGGGAGACCCAGTACTTC	CASSPPGGETQYF	-	TRBV18	TRBJ2-5	-
TGTGCCAGCAGCTTAGGGAGTAGCGGGAGTCTTACAAAGCAGTTCTTC	CASSLGSSGSLTKQFF	-	TRBV7-2	TRBJ2-1	TRBD2
TGTGCCAGCAGCCCGGGACAGACTTACAATGAGCAGTTCTTC	CASSPGQTYNEQFF	-	TRBV7-9	TRBJ2-1	TRBD1
TGTGCCAGCAGCTTCTTAGTACTAGCCAGTGAGCAGTTCTTC	CASSFLVLASEQFF	few	TRBV7-2	TRBJ2-1	-
TGTGCCAGCAGTGAATCCGGGCGCAGGGATCAGCCCCAGCATTTT	CASSESGRRDQPQHF	once	TRBV25-1	TRBJ1-5	-
TGTGCCAGCAGCTTAGGGACAGGGAGCACAGATACGCAGTATTTT	CASSLGTGSTDTQYF	-	TRBV7-3	TRBJ2-3	TRBD1